Sequencing of this T cell receptor beta chain was carried out in a study of blood T cell repertoires in COVID-19. CDR1 and CDR2 from the germline V gene are SEHNR and FQNEAQ (reference sequence). This CDR3 is 14 amino acids long. V lost 4 bases and J lost 3; bases outside the gene matches: 3. TCRdb's table, derived via immunoSEQ multiplex PCR, lists solely in-frame clones and lacks some. The sample lists about 160,000 clones; 82% were seen once. Sequenced material: peripheral blood. This receptor was identified in a woman aged 40 to 55 with COVID-19, enrolled during active disease. The genes are TRBV7-9 and TRBJ2-3; 8 nucleotides line up with TRBD1. The CDR3 loop is CASSYHRGTDTQYF. Written as DNA, the CDR3 is TGTGCCAGCAGCTACCACAGGGGGACAGATACGCAGTATTTT. The variable domain in full, completed from reference TRBV7-9 and TRBJ2-3, reads DTGVSQNPRHKITKRGQNVTFRCDPISEHNRLYWYRQTLGQGPEFLTYFQNEAQLEKSRLLSDRFSAERPKGSFSTLEIQRTEQGDSAMYLCASSYHRGTDTQYFGPGTRLTVL.